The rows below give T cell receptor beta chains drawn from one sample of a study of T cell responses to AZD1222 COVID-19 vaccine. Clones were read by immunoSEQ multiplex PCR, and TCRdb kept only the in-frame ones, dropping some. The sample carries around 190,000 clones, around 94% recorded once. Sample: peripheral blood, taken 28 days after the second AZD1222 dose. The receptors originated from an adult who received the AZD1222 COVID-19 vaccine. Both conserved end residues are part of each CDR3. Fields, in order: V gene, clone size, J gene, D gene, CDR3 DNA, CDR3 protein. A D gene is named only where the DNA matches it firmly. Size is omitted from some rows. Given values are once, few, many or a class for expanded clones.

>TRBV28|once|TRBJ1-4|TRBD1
TGTGCCAGCAATTCCAACAGTGCAGGGGGCAAAAAACTGTTTTTT
CASNSNSAGGKKLFF
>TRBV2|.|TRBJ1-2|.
TGTGCCAGCAGTGACGGGAGATTATATGGCTACACCTTC
CASSDGRLYGYTF
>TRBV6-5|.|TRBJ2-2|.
TGTGCCAGCCACGCCGAGCCGAGGGAGCTGTTTTTT
CASHAEPRELFF
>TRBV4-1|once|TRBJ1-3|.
TGCGCCAGCAGCCACCCAGAAGATACTGGAAACACCATATATTTT
CASSHPEDTGNTIYF
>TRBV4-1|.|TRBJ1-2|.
TGCGCCAGCAGCCAAGGATTGGGGGGATCGGGTAACTATGGCTACACCTTC
CASSQGLGGSGNYGYTF
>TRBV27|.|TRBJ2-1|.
TGTGCCAGCAGTTTTAACTACAATGAGCAGTTCTTC
CASSFNYNEQFF
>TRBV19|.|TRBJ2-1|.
TGTGCCAGTACCCCTTCCCTGGGGACTGAGCAGTTCTTC
CASTPSLGTEQFF
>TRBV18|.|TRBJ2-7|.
TGTGCCAGCTCACTTGCCTACGAGCAGTACTTC
CASSLAYEQYF
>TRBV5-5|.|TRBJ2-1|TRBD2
TGTGCCAGCAGTCAACTAGCGGGGGGTCACCTCAATGAGCAGTTCTTC
CASSQLAGGHLNEQFF
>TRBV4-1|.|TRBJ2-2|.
TGCGCCAGCAGCCAAGACGGGGGGCCTGACACCGGGGAGCTGTTTTTT
CASSQDGGPDTGELFF
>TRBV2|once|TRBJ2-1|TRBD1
TGTGCCAGCAGGGGACAGTTGTACACTGAGCAGTTCTTC
CASRGQLYTEQFF
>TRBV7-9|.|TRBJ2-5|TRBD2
TGTGCCAGCAGCTGGGGGGGTCAAGAGACCCAGTACTTC
CASSWGGQETQYF
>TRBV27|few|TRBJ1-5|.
TGTGCCAGCAGTGCAACGGGAGTGATCAGGCAGCCCCAGCATTTT
CASSATGVIRQPQHF